This passage covers 9 T cell receptor beta chains from one sample sequenced in a study of cytomegalovirus exposure and HLA in healthy donors. Some clones are missing from TCRdb's copy, which holds only in-frame ones; the method was immunoSEQ multiplex PCR. The sample contains some 150,000 clones, roughly 91% of which appear only once. Sequencing was done on a sample of PBMCs. Receptor source: a young woman in good health and CMV-seropositive.

This chain connects TRBV7-8 to TRBJ2-1, with 9 bases aligning to TRBD2. This CDR3 spans 20 amino acids. The trim removed 0 bases at V and 3 bases at J, leaving 15 bases unmatched. Germline V gene data show CDR1 as SGHVS and CDR2 as FQNEAQ. The CDR3 loop reads CASSLATGGRERGGYNEQFF. In nucleotides, the CDR3 is TGTGCCAGCAGCTTAGCCACGGGCGGGAGGGAACGTGGTGGCTACAATGAGCAGTTCTTC.

In regard to this clone: Different DNA sequences within this sample yield the same CDR3. The chain has TRBV30 and TRBJ1-5; no firm D call. Germline CDR1 GTSNPN, CDR2 SVGIG (reference sequence). This CDR3 is 13 amino acids long. V was clipped by 0 bases and J by 2 bases, with 5 bases between them. The chain's CDR3 is CAWSVHGNQPQHF. The CDR3 DNA reads as TGTGCCTGGAGTGTACATGGCAATCAGCCCCAGCATTTT.

This chain joins TRBV2 and TRBJ1-4; TRBD1 matches 7 bases. The germline V gene encodes CDR1 SNHLY and CDR2 FYNNEI. This CDR3 region has 14 residues. Trimming cost V 9 bases and J 7 bases; bases outside gene matches: 11. The CDR3 sequence is CASRVGTVGEKLFF. The CDR3 DNA reads TGTGCCAGTAGAGTAGGGACAGTCGGTGAAAAACTGTTTTTT.

CDR3 region: CASSSVTSEQFF. As DNA, the CDR3 is TGTGCCAGCAGTTCCGTGACTAGTGAGCAGTTCTTC. The chain joins TRBV6-5 to TRBJ2-1; possible D gene TRBD2, 6 bases. CDR3 length: 12 residues. V was clipped by 4 bases and J by 9 bases, with 10 bases between them. Germline loops: CDR1 MNHEY, CDR2 SVGAGI.

The genes are TRBV5-1 and TRBJ2-3, with 16 bases aligning to TRBD2. This CDR3 is 17 amino acids long. J gave up 4 bases and V 4 bases, and 6 bases lay outside the gene matches. Germline V CDR1 and CDR2: SGHRS, YFSETQ. CDR3 DNA: TGCGCCAGCAGCCCGGGACTAGCGGGAGGGCCCCCAGATACGCAGTATTTT. Protein: CASSPGLAGGPPDTQYF.

This chain connects TRBV4-1 to TRBJ2-1; a weak D match, TRBD1 (5 bases). Germline lookup yields CDR1 MGHRA and CDR2 YSYEKL. This CDR3 is 13 amino acids long. V lost 2 bases and J lost 6, with 8 bases in between. CDR3 sequence: CASSQWGGNEQFF. CDR3 bases: TGCGCCAGCAGCCAATGGGGCGGCAATGAGCAGTTCTTC.

The chain carries TRBV7-3 and TRBJ1-1, with no clear D. In germline, CDR1 is SGHTA, CDR2 FQGTGA. With 2 bases removed from V and 1 base from J, the gap between germline ends came to 8 bases. The CDR3 is made up of 14 amino acids. The CDR3 is CASSLSNTNTEAFF. The CDR3 DNA is TGTGCCAGCAGCTTATCGAACACGAACACTGAAGCTTTCTTT. Together with reference TRBV7-3 and TRBJ1-1, the CDR3 gives the full variable domain: GAGVSQTPSNKVTEKGKYVELRCDPISGHTALYWYRQSLGQGPEFLIYFQGTGAADDSGLPNDRFFAVRPEGSVSTLKIQRTERGDSAVYLCASSLSNTNTEAFFGQGTRLTVV.

The V and J genes are TRBV28 and TRBJ2-2; TRBD2 aligns across 13 bases. V gave up 6 bases and J gave up 8 bases; unmatched junction bases: 6. The CDR3 runs 15 residues. From germline, CDR1 is MDHEN and CDR2 SYDVKM. The CDR3 protein is CASRPTSGGRGELFF. In nucleotides, the CDR3 is TGTGCCAGCAGACCGACTAGCGGGGGGAGAGGGGAGCTGTTTTTT.

The chain is built from TRBV7-9 and TRBJ1-5; 7 bases map to TRBD1. Germline values: CDR1 SEHNR, CDR2 FQNEAQ (reference sequence). The CDR3 is 15 amino acids. Trimming cost V 5 bases and J 7 bases; bases outside gene matches: 11. CDR3 protein: CASSPGQTSGQPQHF. CDR3 nucleotide sequence: TGTGCCAGCAGCCCGGGACAGACTTCAGGGCAGCCCCAGCATTTT.